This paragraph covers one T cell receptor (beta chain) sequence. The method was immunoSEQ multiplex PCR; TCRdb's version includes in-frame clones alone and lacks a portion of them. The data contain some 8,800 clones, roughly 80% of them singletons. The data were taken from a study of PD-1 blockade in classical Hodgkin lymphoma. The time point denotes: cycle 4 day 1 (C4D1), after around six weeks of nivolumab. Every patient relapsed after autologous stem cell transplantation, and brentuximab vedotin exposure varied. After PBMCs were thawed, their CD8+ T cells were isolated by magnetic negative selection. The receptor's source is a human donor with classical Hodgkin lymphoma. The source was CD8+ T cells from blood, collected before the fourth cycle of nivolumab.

This CDR3 is CASSLSNFETQYF. Written as DNA, the CDR3 is TGTGCCAGCAGTTTATCGAATTTCGAGACCCAGTACTTC. This chain connects TRBV28 to TRBJ2-5; no definite D call. The CDR3 is made up of 13 amino acids. CDR1 is MDHEN, CDR2 SYDVKM, per germline. The ends were cut back, 1 base at V and 5 bases at J, with 8 bases in the middle.